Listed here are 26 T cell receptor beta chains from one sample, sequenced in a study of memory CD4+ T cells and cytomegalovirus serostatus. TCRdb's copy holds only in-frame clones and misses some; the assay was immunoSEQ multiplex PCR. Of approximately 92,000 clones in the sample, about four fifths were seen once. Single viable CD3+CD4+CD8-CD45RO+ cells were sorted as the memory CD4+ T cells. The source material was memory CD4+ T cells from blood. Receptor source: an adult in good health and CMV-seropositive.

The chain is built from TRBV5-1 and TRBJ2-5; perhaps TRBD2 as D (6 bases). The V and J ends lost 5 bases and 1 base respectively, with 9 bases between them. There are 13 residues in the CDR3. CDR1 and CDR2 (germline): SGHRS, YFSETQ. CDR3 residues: CASSVEGQETQYF. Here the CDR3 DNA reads TGCGCCAGCAGTGTGGAGGGCCAAGAGACCCAGTACTTC.

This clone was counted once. The CDR3 here is CASSIDRGRGAEAFF. CDR3 sequence (DNA): TGTGCCAGTAGTATAGATCGGGGCAGGGGGGCTGAAGCTTTCTTT. This chain links TRBV19 with TRBJ1-1; the match to TRBD1 covers 7 bases. After removal of 0 bases from V and 6 bases from J, the junction contained 7 bases not matched to a gene. Per the germline V gene, CDR1 is LNHDA and CDR2 is SQIVND (reference sequence). The CDR3 has 15 amino acids.

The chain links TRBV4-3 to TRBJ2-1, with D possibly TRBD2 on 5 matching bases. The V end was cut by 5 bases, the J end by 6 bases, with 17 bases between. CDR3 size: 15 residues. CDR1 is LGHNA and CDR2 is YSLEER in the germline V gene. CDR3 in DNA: TGCGCCAGCAGCTACCTAGCTGGAGGAAGCAATGAGCAGTTCTTC. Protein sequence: CASSYLAGGSNEQFF.

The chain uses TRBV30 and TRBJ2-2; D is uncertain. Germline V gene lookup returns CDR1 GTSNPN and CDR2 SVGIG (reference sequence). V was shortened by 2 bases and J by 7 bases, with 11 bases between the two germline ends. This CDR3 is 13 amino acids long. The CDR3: CAWSSEGFGELFF. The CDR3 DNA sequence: TGTGCCTGGAGTTCGGAAGGGTTCGGGGAGCTGTTTTTT.

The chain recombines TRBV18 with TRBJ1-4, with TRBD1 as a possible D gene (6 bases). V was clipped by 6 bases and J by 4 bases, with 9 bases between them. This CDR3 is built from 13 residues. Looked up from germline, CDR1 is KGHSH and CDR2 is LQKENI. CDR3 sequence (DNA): TGTGCCAGCTCCCGGGACATTAATGAAAAACTGTTTTTT. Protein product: CASSRDINEKLFF.

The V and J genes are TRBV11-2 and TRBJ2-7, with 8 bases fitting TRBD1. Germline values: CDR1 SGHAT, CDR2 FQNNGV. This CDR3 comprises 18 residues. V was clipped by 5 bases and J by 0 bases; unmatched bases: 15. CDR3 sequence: CASSPIARGPESSYEQYF. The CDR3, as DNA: TGTGCCAGCAGCCCCATAGCCAGGGGGCCCGAGAGCTCCTACGAGCAGTACTTC.

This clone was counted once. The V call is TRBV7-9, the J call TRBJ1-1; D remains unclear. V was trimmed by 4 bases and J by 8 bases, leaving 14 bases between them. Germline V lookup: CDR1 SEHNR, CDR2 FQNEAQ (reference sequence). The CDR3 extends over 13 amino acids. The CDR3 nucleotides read TGTGCCAGCAGCTGGGCCTCCAACAGCGAAGCTTTCTTT. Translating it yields CASSWASNSEAFF.

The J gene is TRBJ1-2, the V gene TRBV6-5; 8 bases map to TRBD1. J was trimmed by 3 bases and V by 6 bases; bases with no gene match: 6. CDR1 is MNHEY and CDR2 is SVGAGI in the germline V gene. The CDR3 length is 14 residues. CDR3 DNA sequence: TGTGCCAGCAGCCGGGGACAGGCGGACTATGGCTACACCTTC. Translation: CASSRGQADYGYTF.

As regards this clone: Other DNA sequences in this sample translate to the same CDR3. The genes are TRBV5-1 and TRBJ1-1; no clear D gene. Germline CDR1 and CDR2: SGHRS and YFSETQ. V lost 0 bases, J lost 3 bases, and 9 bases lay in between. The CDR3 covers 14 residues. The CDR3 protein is CASSLGTGDTEAFF. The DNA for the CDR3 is TGCGCCAGCAGCTTGGGGACGGGAGACACTGAAGCTTTCTTT.

CDR3 sequence: CASSLVQQGAGEQYF. DNA of the CDR3: TGCGCCAGCAGCTTGGTTCAACAGGGGGCGGGGGAGCAGTACTTC. The genes are TRBV5-1 and TRBJ2-7; 9 bases are shared with TRBD1. The junction had 8 bases not matched to a gene; V was cut back by 0 bases and J by 7 bases. The V gene's germline CDR1 is SGHRS and CDR2 YFSETQ. The CDR3 consists of 15 residues.

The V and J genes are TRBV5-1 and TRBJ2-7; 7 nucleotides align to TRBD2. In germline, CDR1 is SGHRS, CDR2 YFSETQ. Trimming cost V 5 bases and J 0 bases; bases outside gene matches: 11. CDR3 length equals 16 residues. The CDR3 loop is CASRLSGGTDSYEQYF. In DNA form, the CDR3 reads TGCGCCAGCAGACTATCCGGGGGGACGGACTCCTACGAGCAGTACTTC.

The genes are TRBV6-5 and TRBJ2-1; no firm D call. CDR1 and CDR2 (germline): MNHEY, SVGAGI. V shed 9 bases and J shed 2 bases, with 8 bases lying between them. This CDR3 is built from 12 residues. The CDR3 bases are TGTGCCAGTGGGAACACCTACAATGAGCAGTTCTTC. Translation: CASGNTYNEQFF.

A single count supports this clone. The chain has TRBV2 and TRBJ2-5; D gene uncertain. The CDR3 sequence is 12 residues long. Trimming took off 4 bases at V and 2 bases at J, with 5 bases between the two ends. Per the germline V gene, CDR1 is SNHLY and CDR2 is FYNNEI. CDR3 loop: CASSALQETQYF. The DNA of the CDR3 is TGTGCCAGCAGTGCATTACAAGAGACCCAGTACTTC.

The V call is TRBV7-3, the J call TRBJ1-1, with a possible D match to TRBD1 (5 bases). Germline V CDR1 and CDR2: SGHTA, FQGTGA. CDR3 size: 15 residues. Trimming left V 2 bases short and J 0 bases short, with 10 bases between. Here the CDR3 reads CASSLGHSLNTEAFF. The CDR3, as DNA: TGTGCCAGCAGCTTAGGACACAGCCTGAACACTGAAGCTTTCTTT.

CDR3 coding DNA: TGCGCCAGCAGCGGTAAACAGGCGGGAGGGTACAATGAGCAGTTCTTC. Translated: CASSGKQAGGYNEQFF. The chain links TRBV5-1 to TRBJ2-1; 9 nucleotides agree with TRBD2. This CDR3 contains 16 residues. Germline CDR1 SGHRS, CDR2 YFSETQ. V was pared by 4 bases and J by 4 bases, with 9 bases of the junction left unmatched.

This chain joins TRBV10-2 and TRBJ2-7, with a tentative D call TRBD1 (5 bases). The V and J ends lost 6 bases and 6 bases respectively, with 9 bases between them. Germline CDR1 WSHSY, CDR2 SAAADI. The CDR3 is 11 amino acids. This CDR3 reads CASRGRGEQYF. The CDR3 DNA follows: TGCGCCAGCAGGGGTAGGGGCGAGCAGTACTTC.

This CDR3 is CSVEIGGRAYNEQFF. The CDR3 DNA reads TGCAGCGTTGAGATCGGCGGGAGGGCGTACAATGAGCAGTTCTTC. This chain uses TRBV29-1 with TRBJ2-1; TRBD2 matches at 9 bases. With V trimmed by 3 bases and J by 4 bases, 7 bases remained unmatched. The CDR3 is made up of 15 amino acids. Germline V gene data show CDR1 as SQVTM and CDR2 as ANQGSEA.

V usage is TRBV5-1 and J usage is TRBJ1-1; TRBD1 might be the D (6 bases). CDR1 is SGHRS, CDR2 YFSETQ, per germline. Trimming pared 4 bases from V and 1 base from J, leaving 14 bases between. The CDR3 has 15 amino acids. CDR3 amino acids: CASSLGGLGNTEAFF. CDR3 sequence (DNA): TGCGCCAGCAGCCTGGGGGGGCTTGGGAACACTGAAGCTTTCTTT.

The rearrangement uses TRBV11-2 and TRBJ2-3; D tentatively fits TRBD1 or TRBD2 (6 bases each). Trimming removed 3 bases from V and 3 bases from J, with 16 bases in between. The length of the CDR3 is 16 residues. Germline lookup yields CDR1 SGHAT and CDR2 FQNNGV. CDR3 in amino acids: CASSLSARGGTDTQYF. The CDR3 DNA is TGTGCCAGCAGCTTGTCGGCCCGAGGGGGGACAGATACGCAGTATTTT.

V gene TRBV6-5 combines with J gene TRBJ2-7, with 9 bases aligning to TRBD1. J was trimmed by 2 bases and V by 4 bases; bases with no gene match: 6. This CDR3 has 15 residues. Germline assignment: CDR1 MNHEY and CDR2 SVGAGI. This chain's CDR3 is CASSSTTGGTYEQYF. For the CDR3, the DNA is TGTGCCAGCAGTTCGACAACAGGGGGCACCTACGAGCAGTACTTC.

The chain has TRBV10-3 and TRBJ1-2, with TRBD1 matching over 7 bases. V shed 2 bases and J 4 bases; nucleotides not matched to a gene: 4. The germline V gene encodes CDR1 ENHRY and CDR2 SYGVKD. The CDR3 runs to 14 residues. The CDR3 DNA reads TGTGCCATCAGTGAGAGGGACAGCTTCTATGGCTACACCTTC. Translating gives CAISERDSFYGYTF.

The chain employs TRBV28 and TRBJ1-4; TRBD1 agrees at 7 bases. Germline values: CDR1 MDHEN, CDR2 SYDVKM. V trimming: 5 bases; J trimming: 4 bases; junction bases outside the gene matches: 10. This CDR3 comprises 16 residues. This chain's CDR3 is CASSSRGDSFNEKLFF. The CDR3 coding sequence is TGTGCCAGCAGTAGTAGGGGGGACAGTTTTAATGAAAAACTGTTTTTT. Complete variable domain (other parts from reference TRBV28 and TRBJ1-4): DVKVTQSSRYLVKRTGEKVFLECVQDMDHENMFWYRQDPGLGLRLIYFSYDVKMKEKGDIPEGYSVSREKKERFSLILESASTNQTSMYLCASSSRGDSFNEKLFFGSGTQLSVL.

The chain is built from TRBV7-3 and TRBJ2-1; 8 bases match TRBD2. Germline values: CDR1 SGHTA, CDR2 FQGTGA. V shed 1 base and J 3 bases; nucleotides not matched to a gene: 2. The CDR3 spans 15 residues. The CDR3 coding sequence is TGTGCCAGCAGCTTAAGCGGGGGGTGCTACAATGAGCAGTTCTTC. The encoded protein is CASSLSGGCYNEQFF.

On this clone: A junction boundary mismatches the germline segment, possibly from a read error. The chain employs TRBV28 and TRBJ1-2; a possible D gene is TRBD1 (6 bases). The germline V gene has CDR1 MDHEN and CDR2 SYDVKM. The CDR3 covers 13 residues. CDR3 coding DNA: TGTGCCAGCACTTTATACCAGGGGTATGGCTACACCTTC. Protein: CASTLYQGYGYTF.

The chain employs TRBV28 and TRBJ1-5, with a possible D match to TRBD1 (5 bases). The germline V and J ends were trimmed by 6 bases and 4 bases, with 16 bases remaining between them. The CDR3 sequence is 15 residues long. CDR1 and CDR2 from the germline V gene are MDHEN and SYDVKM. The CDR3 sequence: CASSILQGTNQPQHF. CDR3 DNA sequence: TGTGCCAGCAGCATACTCCAGGGTACGAATCAGCCCCAGCATTTT.

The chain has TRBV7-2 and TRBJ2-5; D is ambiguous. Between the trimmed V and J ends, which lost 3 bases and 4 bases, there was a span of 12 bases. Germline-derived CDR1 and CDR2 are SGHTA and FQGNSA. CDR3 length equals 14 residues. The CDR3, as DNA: TGTGCCAGCAGCTTCAACGGTTTCGGAGAGACCCAGTACTTC. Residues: CASSFNGFGETQYF.